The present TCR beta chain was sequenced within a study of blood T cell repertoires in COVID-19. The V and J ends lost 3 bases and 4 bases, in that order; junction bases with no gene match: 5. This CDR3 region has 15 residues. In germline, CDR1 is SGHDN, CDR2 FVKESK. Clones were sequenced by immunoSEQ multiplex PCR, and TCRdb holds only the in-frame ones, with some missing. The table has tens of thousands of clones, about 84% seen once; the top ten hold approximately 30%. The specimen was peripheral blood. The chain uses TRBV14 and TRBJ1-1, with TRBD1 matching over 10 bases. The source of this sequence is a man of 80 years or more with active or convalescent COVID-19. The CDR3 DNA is TGTGCCAGCAGCCACCTAGGACAGGGGGGCACTGAAGCTTTCTTT. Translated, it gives CASSHLGQGGTEAFF.